The rows below give T cell receptor beta chains drawn from one sample of a study of T cell changes during pregnancy in multiple sclerosis. The protocol was immunoSEQ multiplex PCR, while the TCRdb copy is restricted to in-frame clones and leaves out a portion. Of some 69,000 clones listed, roughly 87% are singletons. The sequencing used peripheral blood, collected in the second trimester of pregnancy. All receptors come from a female donor in good health, enrolled as a control in a pregnancy study. Each CDR3 is given with its conserved first and last residue. D genes are given only for firm matches. Where a row states a size, it is once, few, many or the class of an expanded clone; other rows omit it.

V	size	D	J	DNA	CDR3
TRBV28	.	.	TRBJ2-6	TGTGCCGTCACAGGGTCTGGGGCCAACGTCCTGACTTTC	CAVTGSGANVLTF
TRBV27	.	TRBD2	TRBJ2-7	TGTGCCAGCAGTTCAGCGGGAGTGGCCTACGAGCAGTACTTC	CASSSAGVAYEQYF
TRBV2	.	.	TRBJ2-4	TGTGCCAGCAGGAAACTAGCCAACCCCAAAAACATTCAGTACTTC	CASRKLANPKNIQYF
TRBV5-1	.	TRBD2	TRBJ2-7	TGCGCCAGCAGCTTGGACGCTTTAGCGGGAGGGTACGAGCAGTACTTC	CASSLDALAGGYEQYF
TRBV18	.	TRBD1	TRBJ1-4	TGTGCCAGCTCACGACAGGGGGAGTTTAGAGGTAATGAAAAACTGTTTTTT	CASSRQGEFRGNEKLFF
TRBV19	.	TRBD2	TRBJ2-1	TGTGCCAGTAGTATTAGGCGGGAGTTTAATGAGCAGTTCTTC	CASSIRREFNEQFF
TRBV10-3	once	.	TRBJ1-5	TGTGCCATCAGTAGACAGGAGAATCAGCCCCAGCATTTT	CAISRQENQPQHF
TRBV28	.	.	TRBJ2-7	TGTGCCAGCAGTACCACTGACTCCTACGAGCAGTACTTC	CASSTTDSYEQYF
TRBV9	once	.	TRBJ2-7	TGTGCCAGCAGCGCGAGGTACGAGTCCTACGAGCAGTACTTC	CASSARYESYEQYF
TRBV9	once	.	TRBJ2-7	TGTGCCAGCAGCGTATCCGGGATCTCCTACGAGCAGTACTTC	CASSVSGISYEQYF
TRBV28	.	TRBD2	TRBJ2-1	TGTGCCAGCAGTTTATGGGCTAGCGGGGCCAGCTCCTACAATGAGCAGTTCTTC	CASSLWASGASSYNEQFF
TRBV6-1	.	TRBD1	TRBJ2-7	TGTGCCAGCAGCCAGGGGGCTAGGGAGCAGTACTTC	CASSQGAREQYF
TRBV28	.	.	TRBJ1-2	TGTGCCAGCAGTCCCCCCTCCGGGGGTTATGGCTACACCTTC	CASSPPSGGYGYTF
TRBV18	few	TRBD1	TRBJ1-2	TGTGCCAGCTCACAAACAGGGGGCGACTATGGCTACACCTTC	CASSQTGGDYGYTF
TRBV7-9	.	TRBD1	TRBJ1-2	TGTGCCAGCAGCTTACTTACAGGGGGAAACTATGGCTACACCTTC	CASSLLTGGNYGYTF
TRBV28	.	.	TRBJ1-1	TGTGCCAGCAGTTCCCAGGGGATTGAAGCTTTCTTT	CASSSQGIEAFF